The 5 T cell receptor beta chains below were found in one sample sequenced in a study of cytomegalovirus exposure and HLA in healthy donors. The PCR was carried out with 60 Vbeta primers and 13 Jbeta primers. TCRdb's table, derived via immunoSEQ multiplex PCR, lists solely in-frame clones and lacks some. The sample has around 110,000 clones; roughly 68% are singletons. Sequencing was carried out using PBMCs. The receptors come from a man under 40 in good health and CMV-seropositive.

This sequence joins TRBV15 and TRBJ2-1, with 10 nucleotides matching TRBD1. Per germline, CDR1 LNHNV and CDR2 YYDKDF (reference sequence). CDR3 length equals 15 residues. Trimming cost V 5 bases and J 2 bases; bases outside gene matches: 3. CDR3 bases: TGTGCCACCAGCGGGGACAGGGGACCCTACAATGAGCAGTTCTTC. Its protein is CATSGDRGPYNEQFF. Looking up the rest from reference TRBV15 and TRBJ2-1 gives the full variable domain: DAMVIQNPRYQVTQFGKPVTLSCSQTLNHNVMYWYQQKSSQAPKLLFHYYDKDFNNEADTPDNFQSRRPNTSFCFLDIRSPGLGDTAMYLCATSGDRGPYNEQFFGPGTRLTVL.

This clone has only a few counts. The genes are TRBV19 and TRBJ1-1; TRBD1 aligns across 7 bases. V shed 8 bases and J 4 bases; nucleotides not matched to a gene: 7. From germline, CDR1 is LNHDA and CDR2 SQIVND (reference sequence). This CDR3 spans 13 amino acids. CDR3 protein: CASSEGGSTEAFF. The CDR3 DNA reads TGTGCCAGTTCAGAAGGGGGCTCCACTGAAGCTTTCTTT.

The V gene is TRBV19, the J gene TRBJ1-5; 9 bases agree with TRBD1. The CDR3 covers 16 residues. Germline trimming cut 5 bases from V and 7 bases from J; bases unmatched to any gene: 12. Germline V gene sequence: CDR1 LNHDA, CDR2 SQIVND (reference sequence). The CDR3 sequence is CASSPETGGYEQPQHF. The CDR3 DNA is TGTGCCAGTAGTCCGGAGACAGGGGGTTATGAACAGCCCCAGCATTTT.

The chain links TRBV5-1 to TRBJ1-1; D call uncertain. The length of the CDR3 is 16 residues. Germline CDR1 is SGHRS and CDR2 is YFSETQ. Trimming pared 0 bases from V and 1 base from J, leaving 13 bases between. The chain's CDR3 is CASSLGRNTENTEAFF. The DNA for the CDR3 is TGCGCCAGCAGCTTGGGACGAAACACAGAGAACACTGAAGCTTTCTTT.

The V call is TRBV7-8, the J call TRBJ2-7; D unclear. In germline, CDR1 is SGHVS, CDR2 FQNEAQ. V lost 2 bases to trimming and J lost 5 bases, with 10 bases between them. This CDR3 is built from 13 residues. CDR3 sequence: CASSLSSANEQYV. The CDR3 region has the DNA TGTGCCAGCAGCTTATCTAGTGCGAACGAGCAGTACGTC.